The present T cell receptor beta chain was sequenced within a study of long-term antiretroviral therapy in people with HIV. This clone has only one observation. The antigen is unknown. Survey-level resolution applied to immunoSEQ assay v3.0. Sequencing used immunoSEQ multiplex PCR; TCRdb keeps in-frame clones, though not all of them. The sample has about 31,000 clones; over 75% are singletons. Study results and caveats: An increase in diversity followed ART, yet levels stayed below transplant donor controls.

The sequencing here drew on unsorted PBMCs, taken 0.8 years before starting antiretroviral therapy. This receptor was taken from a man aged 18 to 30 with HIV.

The chain's CDR3 is CASSLLVGNGQKNEAFF. CDR3 DNA sequence: TGTGCCAGCAGCTTATTGGTGGGGAACGGACAGAAGAATGAAGCTTTCTTT. The chain combines TRBV7-9 with TRBJ1-1; maybe TRBD1 (6 bases). Germline CDR1 and CDR2: SEHNR and FQNEAQ (reference sequence). The CDR3 runs to 17 residues. The germline V and J ends were trimmed by 2 bases and 7 bases, with 23 bases remaining between them.